This T cell receptor beta chain was recovered during a study of beta chain features in type 1 diabetes. Since all of the isolated RNA was reverse transcribed, expressed TCRB transcripts were what got sequenced. Clones were read by immunoSEQ multiplex PCR, and TCRdb kept only the in-frame ones, dropping some. The table has 250,000 to 350,000 clones, around 16% seen once; the top ten hold around 0.015%. Of note for this clone: The antigen remains unidentified.

Germline assignment: CDR1 SQVTM and CDR2 ANQGSEA. The CDR3 is 15 amino acids. J was trimmed by 0 bases and V by 6 bases; bases with no gene match: 10. Study-level points and caveats: Researchers report that Type 1 diabetes patients had moderately but significantly shorter TCRB CDR3s across all four CD4+ subsets.

This chain joins TRBV29-1 and TRBJ1-2, with TRBD1 matching over 7 bases. Sequenced: naive CD4+ T cells from blood. The TCR originated in a man aged 18 to 35 with type 1 diabetes. The CDR3 sequence: CSVAKGDSPNYGYTF. The CDR3 nucleotides are TGCAGCGTGGCGAAGGGGGACAGCCCTAACTATGGCTACACCTTC. Complete variable domain (other parts from reference TRBV29-1 and TRBJ1-2): SAVISQKPSRDICQRGTSLTIQCQVDSQVTMMFWYRQQPGQSLTLIATANQGSEATYESGFVIDKFPISRPNLTFSTLTVSNMSPEDSSIYLCSVAKGDSPNYGYTFGSGTRLTVV.